This TCR beta chain emerged from a study of T-cell memory formation after mild COVID-19. Germline V gives CDR1 WNHNN, CDR2 SYGVQD (reference sequence). V trimming: 3 bases; J trimming: 6 bases; junction bases outside the gene matches: 10. The CDR3 spans 16 residues. This clonotype was picked up many times. MiXCR, applied by TCRdb to the 5' RACE reads, yields one record per CDR3 protein. The repertoire holds approximately 40,000 distinct CDR3 sequences, with over 9.5% as singletons. The sample comprised PBMCs or a T cell subset sorted from them (not recorded which). V gene TRBV10-1 combines with J gene TRBJ2-3, with TRBD1 matching 9 bases. The source is a man aged 18 to 30 who had mild COVID-19 (a few samples of this study predate the infection). Cell type and time point are not known. CDR3 sequence: CASSDVGDRDPDTQYF. The CDR3, as DNA: TGCGCCAGCAGTGACGTGGGGGACAGGGATCCCGATACGCAGTATTTT.